Listed below are T cell receptor beta chains from one sample, sequenced in a study of T cells in Graves' hyperthyroidism and ophthalmopathy. TCRdb reanalysed the multiplex PCR reads using MiXCR and keeps one entry per CDR3 protein. The sample lists hundreds of thousands of distinct CDR3 sequences, roughly 14% occurring once. Sequenced sample: blood. Every receptor here comes from a man aged 18 to 35 with Graves' ophthalmopathy. Each CDR3 is given with its conserved first and last residue. The D gene is left open where the match is weak. Expanded clones get a size class; other rows say once, few or many, or leave the size out.

d_call: TRBD2; v_call: TRBV6-2/TRBV6-3; clone_size: -; cdr3_length: 13; j_call: TRBJ2-7; cdr3_aa: CASSFAGALEQYF; cdr3_nt: TGTGCCAGCAGTTTCGCGGGAGCCTTGGAGCAGTACTTC
d_call: TRBD2; v_call: TRBV18; clone_size: many; cdr3_length: 14; j_call: TRBJ2-7; cdr3_aa: CASSPSLAGVEQYF; cdr3_nt: TGTGCCAGCTCACCAAGTCTAGCGGGAGTCGAGCAGTACTTC
d_call: -; v_call: TRBV6-1; clone_size: many; cdr3_length: 13; j_call: TRBJ2-7; cdr3_aa: CASSYFGAYEQYF; cdr3_nt: TGTGCCAGCAGTTATTTCGGGGCATACGAGCAGTACTTC
d_call: TRBD2; v_call: TRBV12-3/TRBV12-4; clone_size: few; cdr3_length: 14; j_call: TRBJ2-1; cdr3_aa: CASSPGTNHNEQFF; cdr3_nt: TGTGCCAGCAGTCCCGGGACTAACCACAATGAGCAGTTCTTC
d_call: TRBD1; v_call: TRBV6-6; clone_size: -; cdr3_length: 14; j_call: TRBJ1-2; cdr3_aa: CASSYASGGYGYTF; cdr3_nt: TGTGCCAGCAGTTACGCCTCAGGGGGCTATGGCTACACCTTC
d_call: TRBD1; v_call: TRBV7-8; clone_size: many; cdr3_length: 14; j_call: TRBJ1-6; cdr3_aa: CASSHDRANSPLHF; cdr3_nt: TGTGCCAGCAGCCACGACAGGGCCAATTCACCCCTCCACTTT
d_call: -; v_call: TRBV14; clone_size: -; cdr3_length: 13; j_call: TRBJ2-7; cdr3_aa: CASSQEGGLRQYF; cdr3_nt: TGTGCCAGCAGCCAAGAGGGGGGTTTAAGGCAGTACTTC
d_call: -; v_call: TRBV20-1; clone_size: -; cdr3_length: 15; j_call: TRBJ2-7; cdr3_aa: CSARERSGDPYEQYF; cdr3_nt: TGCAGTGCTAGAGAGAGGTCGGGGGACCCCTACGAGCAGTACTTC
d_call: TRBD1; v_call: TRBV27; clone_size: medium-sized; cdr3_length: 14; j_call: TRBJ2-7; cdr3_aa: CASSPTQGANEQYF; cdr3_nt: TGTGCCAGCAGTCCTACTCAGGGGGCCAACGAGCAGTACTTC
d_call: -; v_call: TRBV10-3; clone_size: many; cdr3_length: 14; j_call: TRBJ1-1; cdr3_aa: CAISTSDGDTEAFF; cdr3_nt: TGTGCCATCAGTACGAGCGACGGGGACACTGAAGCTTTCTTT
d_call: TRBD2; v_call: TRBV5-1; clone_size: many; cdr3_length: 17; j_call: TRBJ2-1; cdr3_aa: CASSLDSGGAKGNEQFF; cdr3_nt: TGCGCCAGCAGCTTGGATAGCGGGGGGGCCAAAGGCAATGAGCAGTTCTTC
d_call: -; v_call: TRBV6-6; clone_size: few; cdr3_length: 14; j_call: TRBJ2-7; cdr3_aa: CASSYGADDYEQYF; cdr3_nt: TGTGCCAGCAGTTACGGAGCGGATGATTACGAGCAGTACTTC
d_call: -; v_call: TRBV13; clone_size: few; cdr3_length: 14; j_call: TRBJ2-3; cdr3_aa: CASSPDGGTDTRYF; cdr3_nt: TGTGCCAGCAGCCCGGACGGCGGCACAGATACGCGGTATTTT
d_call: -; v_call: TRBV4-1; clone_size: few; cdr3_length: 21; j_call: TRBJ2-1; cdr3_aa: CASSQDIRHRSKRRSYNEQFF; cdr3_nt: TGCGCCAGCAGCCAAGATATTAGACACCGCTCTAAACGCCGCTCCTACAATGAGCAGTTCTTC
d_call: -; v_call: TRBV7-6; clone_size: -; cdr3_length: 15; j_call: TRBJ1-4; cdr3_aa: CASSLYQGLSEKLFF; cdr3_nt: TGTGCCAGCAGCTTATATCAGGGGCTCAGTGAAAAACTGTTTTTT
d_call: -; v_call: TRBV11-2; clone_size: -; cdr3_length: 15; j_call: TRBJ1-1; cdr3_aa: CASRYRAGMNTEAFF; cdr3_nt: TGTGCCAGCAGATACAGGGCCGGGATGAACACTGAAGCTTTCTTT
d_call: TRBD1; v_call: TRBV4-1; clone_size: -; cdr3_length: 15; j_call: TRBJ2-7; cdr3_aa: CASSRQTGGTYEQYF; cdr3_nt: TGCGCCAGCAGCCGCCAGACAGGGGGCACCTACGAGCAGTACTTC
d_call: -; v_call: TRBV15; clone_size: many; cdr3_length: 16; j_call: TRBJ2-6; cdr3_aa: CATSRDTGSGANVLTF; cdr3_nt: TGTGCCACCAGCAGAGATACGGGCTCTGGGGCCAACGTCCTGACTTTC
d_call: TRBD1; v_call: TRBV18; clone_size: many; cdr3_length: 15; j_call: TRBJ1-1; cdr3_aa: CASSPQGASVTEAFF; cdr3_nt: TGTGCCAGCTCACCACAGGGGGCAAGTGTAACTGAAGCTTTCTTT
d_call: TRBD2; v_call: TRBV27; clone_size: many; cdr3_length: 16; j_call: TRBJ2-5; cdr3_aa: CASSSQGLAGAKTQYF; cdr3_nt: TGTGCCAGCAGTTCCCAAGGACTAGCGGGAGCTAAGACCCAGTACTTC
d_call: TRBD1; v_call: TRBV6-1; clone_size: few; cdr3_length: 15; j_call: TRBJ1-2; cdr3_aa: CASSPMDRRQYGYTF; cdr3_nt: TGTGCCAGCAGCCCAATGGACAGGAGACAATATGGCTACACCTTC
d_call: -; v_call: TRBV9; clone_size: many; cdr3_length: 16; j_call: TRBJ2-5; cdr3_aa: CASSVGAIVLGETQYF; cdr3_nt: TGTGCCAGCAGCGTTGGTGCAATCGTTTTAGGGGAGACCCAGTACTTC
d_call: -; v_call: TRBV14; clone_size: few; cdr3_length: 17; j_call: TRBJ2-7; cdr3_aa: CASSQEWASVIPYEQYF; cdr3_nt: TGTGCCAGCAGCCAAGAATGGGCCAGCGTTATTCCCTACGAGCAGTACTTC
d_call: -; v_call: TRBV5-1; clone_size: -; cdr3_length: 16; j_call: TRBJ2-5; cdr3_aa: CASSLADKGGGETQYF; cdr3_nt: TGCGCCAGCAGCTTGGCCGACAAGGGAGGAGGTGAGACCCAGTACTTC
d_call: TRBD1; v_call: TRBV5-1; clone_size: few; cdr3_length: 14; j_call: TRBJ1-6; cdr3_aa: CASSTQGVKSPLHF; cdr3_nt: TGCGCCAGCAGCACACAGGGGGTAAAATCACCCCTCCACTTT
d_call: -; v_call: TRBV11-2; clone_size: -; cdr3_length: 15; j_call: TRBJ2-2; cdr3_aa: CASSLVRVLTGELFF; cdr3_nt: TGTGCCAGCAGCTTAGTCAGGGTGCTCACCGGGGAGCTGTTTTTT
d_call: -; v_call: TRBV11-1; clone_size: many; cdr3_length: 14; j_call: TRBJ1-2; cdr3_aa: CASSGDYSNGGYTF; cdr3_nt: TGTGCCAGCAGCGGGGACTATTCTAACGGTGGCTACACCTTC
d_call: TRBD1; v_call: TRBV5-1; clone_size: many; cdr3_length: 15; j_call: TRBJ2-5; cdr3_aa: CASSLRTGDLKTQYF; cdr3_nt: TGCGCCAGCAGCCTCAGGACAGGAGACTTAAAGACCCAGTACTTC
d_call: -; v_call: TRBV27; clone_size: few; cdr3_length: 14; j_call: TRBJ2-5; cdr3_aa: CASSLSRGAETQYF; cdr3_nt: TGTGCCAGCAGTTTATCCAGGGGAGCAGAGACCCAGTACTTC
d_call: TRBD2; v_call: TRBV2; clone_size: -; cdr3_length: 16; j_call: TRBJ2-7; cdr3_aa: CASSETQGLAGDEQYF; cdr3_nt: TGTGCCAGCAGCGAAACGCAGGGACTAGCGGGGGATGAGCAGTACTTC
d_call: -; v_call: TRBV2; clone_size: many; cdr3_length: 14; j_call: TRBJ2-7; cdr3_aa: CASSIRAISYEQYF; cdr3_nt: TGTGCCAGCAGCATCAGGGCCATCTCCTACGAGCAGTACTTC
d_call: -; v_call: TRBV20-1; clone_size: many; cdr3_length: 14; j_call: TRBJ1-1; cdr3_aa: CSARAVGLNTEAFF; cdr3_nt: TGCAGTGCTAGAGCTGTCGGGCTGAACACTGAAGCTTTCTTT
d_call: -; v_call: TRBV2; clone_size: many; cdr3_length: 15; j_call: TRBJ1-1; cdr3_aa: CASSEVSSEGTEAFF; cdr3_nt: TGTGCCAGCAGTGAAGTCTCCTCTGAAGGGACTGAAGCTTTCTTT
d_call: TRBD2; v_call: TRBV9; clone_size: -; cdr3_length: 14; j_call: TRBJ2-7; cdr3_aa: CASSATGGAYEQYF; cdr3_nt: TGTGCCAGCAGCGCTACGGGGGGGGCTTACGAGCAGTACTTC
d_call: TRBD2; v_call: TRBV6-1; clone_size: few; cdr3_length: 16; j_call: TRBJ2-1; cdr3_aa: CASSPRLAGPYNEQFF; cdr3_nt: TGTGCCAGCAGTCCTAGACTAGCGGGCCCCTACAATGAGCAGTTCTTC